These T cell receptor beta chains were read from a single sample in a study of cytomegalovirus exposure and HLA in healthy donors. Sequencing was performed with immunoSEQ multiplex PCR; in TCRdb, only in-frame clones are kept and a portion is missing. This table lists some 180,000 clones. The sample was PBMCs. These receptors were obtained from a man aged 30-40 years in good health and CMV-seronegative. CDR3s include the opening cysteine and the closing phenylalanine or tryptophan. The D gene is left open where the match is weak.

v_call	j_call	d_call	cdr3_nt	cdr3_aa
TRBV4-3	TRBJ2-3	TRBD1	TGCGCCAGCAGCCCGTCAGGGGGCATGGATACGCAGTATTTT	CASSPSGGMDTQYF
TRBV2	TRBJ1-2	.	TGTGCCAGCAGTGATTTGGACAGTAACTATGGCTACACCTTC	CASSDLDSNYGYTF
TRBV7-2	TRBJ2-2	TRBD2	TGTGCCAGCAGCCCGGGGGGGCGGGAGCTGTTTTTT	CASSPGGRELFF
TRBV4-2	TRBJ2-5	TRBD2	TGTGCCAGCAGCCTGGGACTACTGAGCGGTCAAGAGACCCAGTACTTC	CASSLGLLSGQETQYF
TRBV5-1	TRBJ1-1	.	TGCGCCAGCAGCTTGGCCACAAACGGCAGGGGAACTGAAGCTTTCTTT	CASSLATNGRGTEAFF
TRBV5-1	TRBJ2-3	TRBD1	TGCGCCAGCAGCTTGGGGGGGACAGTCCCTAAAGGAACAGATACGCAGTATTTT	CASSLGGTVPKGTDTQYF
TRBV5-3	TRBJ1-5	TRBD1	TGTGCCAGAAGCTTGGACGAAGGGGACAGGGCGGAGGATTATAGCAATCAGCCCCAGCATTTT	CARSLDEGDRAEDYSNQPQHF
TRBV7-7	TRBJ1-2	.	TGTGCCAGCAGCTTTTCGGCCAGGGACAACGGCTACACCTTC	CASSFSARDNGYTF
TRBV27	TRBJ2-5	TRBD2	TGTGCCAGCAGTCCGGGGGGAATACGTGTTGAGACCCAGTACTTC	CASSPGGIRVETQYF
TRBV7-3	TRBJ1-2	.	TGTGCCAGCAGCCCGTACCTTAGAGGCACTAACTATGGCTACACCTTC	CASSPYLRGTNYGYTF
TRBV4-1	TRBJ2-2	TRBD2	TGCGCCAGCAGCTCCCCTAGCGGGTCGAACACCGGGGAGCTGTTTTTT	CASSSPSGSNTGELFF
TRBV11-3	TRBJ1-1	.	TGTGCCAGCAGCTTACAGACAGACACTGAAGCTTTCTTT	CASSLQTDTEAFF
TRBV6-5	TRBJ1-1	.	TGTGCCAGCAGCACAGGGTTGATGGCTTTCTTT	CASSTGLMAFF
TRBV28	TRBJ2-7	TRBD2	TGTGCCAGCAGTTCAACTAGCGGGAGACCCTGGGAGCAGTACTTC	CASSSTSGRPWEQYF
TRBV25-1	TRBJ1-4	.	TGTGCCAGCAGCCATAATGAAAAACTGTTTTTT	CASSHNEKLFF
TRBV5-1	TRBJ2-1	.	TGCGCCAGTAGATGGGTAGCGGATTACAATGAGCAGTTCTTC	CASRWVADYNEQFF
TRBV11-3	TRBJ2-5	TRBD1	TGTGCCAGCAGCTCCCGGACAGGGTTGGGGGAGACCCAGTACTTC	CASSSRTGLGETQYF
TRBV5-5	TRBJ1-5	TRBD1	TGTGCCAGCAGCCCCGGGACAGGGAGCCCCTATAGCAATCAGCCCCAGCATTTT	CASSPGTGSPYSNQPQHF
TRBV2	TRBJ1-3	.	TGTGCCAGCAGTGACTCAGGCTCTGGAAACACCATATATTTT	CASSDSGSGNTIYF
TRBV6-5	TRBJ2-2	.	TGTGCCAGCAGTCGCGTCTCGAACACCGGGGAGCTGTTTTTT	CASSRVSNTGELFF
TRBV29-1	TRBJ1-1	.	TGCAGTCTTACTCGGCCTTGGGGGGGCACTGAAGCTTTCTTT	CSLTRPWGGTEAFF
TRBV29-1	TRBJ2-5	TRBD2	TGCAGCGTCGACCCTAGCGGGGGGACGAGAATAAGAGAGACCCAGTACTTC	CSVDPSGGTRIRETQYF
TRBV30	TRBJ1-1	.	TGTGCCTGGAGTGTACGCCCAGACACTGAAGCTTTCTTT	CAWSVRPDTEAFF
TRBV6-6	TRBJ2-1	TRBD1	TGTGCCAGCAGCGACTACAGGGGCCGTGTCAATGAGCAGTTCTTC	CASSDYRGRVNEQFF
TRBV5-6	TRBJ2-4	.	TGTGCCAGCAGCTTGGGACCGTCGGGCATTCAGTACTTC	CASSLGPSGIQYF
TRBV30	TRBJ1-1	.	TGTGCCTGGAGTCCAGGAACCAACACTGAAGCTTTCTTT	CAWSPGTNTEAFF
TRBV4-1	TRBJ2-2	TRBD1	TGCGCCAGCAGCCAATTACCAGGGGGCACCGGGGAGCTGTTTTTT	CASSQLPGGTGELFF
TRBV18	TRBJ1-5	.	TGTGCCAGCTCCCCTACAGGGAGTGGCAATCAGCCCCAGCATTTT	CASSPTGSGNQPQHF
TRBV19	TRBJ2-7	.	TGTGCCAGTAGTAACCAGCGATCCTACGAGCAGTACTTC	CASSNQRSYEQYF
TRBV7-9	TRBJ2-3	.	TGTGCCAGCAGCCCGAGGGTCCGGGGGTCTACAGATACGCAGTATTTT	CASSPRVRGSTDTQYF
TRBV5-1	TRBJ2-1	.	TGCGCCAGCGGCGTTGGGGGGTACAATGAGCAGTTCTTC	CASGVGGYNEQFF